These 23 T cell receptor beta chains came from one sample sequenced in a study of cytomegalovirus exposure and HLA in healthy donors. Profiling relied on immunoSEQ multiplex PCR, and the TCRdb table lists in-frame clones only, not all of them. The repertoire holds around 250,000 clones, with roughly 90% as singletons. The source material was PBMCs. Receptors originate from a woman between 18 and 29 years old in good health and CMV-seronegative.

The genes are TRBV7-9 and TRBJ2-1; 7 nucleotides agree with TRBD1. The CDR3 consists of 17 residues. The V segment lost 5 bases and the J segment 0 bases; nucleotides outside the gene matches: 10. Germline loops: CDR1 SEHNR, CDR2 FQNEAQ (reference sequence). The CDR3 nucleotides read TGTGCCAGCAGCCCCTGGACAGGTTTGAGCTCCTACAATGAGCAGTTCTTC. The encoded protein is CASSPWTGLSSYNEQFF.

The chain recombines TRBV18 with TRBJ1-2, with TRBD1 matching over 10 bases. The CDR3 extends over 15 amino acids. The germline V gene has CDR1 KGHSH and CDR2 LQKENI. With 3 bases clipped from V and 0 bases from J, the junction kept 1 base outside the gene matches. CDR3 nucleotide sequence: TGTGCCAGCTCACCTGGGACAGGGGCTAACTATGGCTACACCTTC. This encodes CASSPGTGANYGYTF.

The chain couples TRBV6-6 to TRBJ2-7; D remains ambiguous. This CDR3 is built from 15 residues. V was shortened by 0 bases and J by 0 bases, with 9 bases between the two germline ends. Germline CDR1 and CDR2: MNHNY and SVGAGI (reference sequence). CDR3 nucleotides: TGTGCCAGCAGTTACTCGAGCAGGATCTCCTACGAGCAGTACTTC. This encodes CASSYSSRISYEQYF.

This sequence joins TRBV4-1 and TRBJ1-5; D is uncertain. The CDR3 runs to 14 residues. In germline, CDR1 is MGHRA, CDR2 YSYEKL. V was shortened by 1 base and J by 3 bases, with 7 bases between the two germline ends. CDR3: CASSQARNNQPQHF. CDR3 sequence (DNA): TGCGCCAGCAGCCAAGCCAGAAACAATCAGCCCCAGCATTTT.

The gene calls are TRBV6-6 and TRBJ2-7; the D gene is possibly TRBD2 (5 bases). The V gene lost 4 bases and the J gene lost 6 bases, with 10 bases spanning the gap. The CDR3 contains 12 residues. In germline, CDR1 is MNHNY, CDR2 SVGAGI (reference sequence). The CDR3 sequence is CASSSGLREQYF. The CDR3 DNA reads TGTGCCAGCAGTTCAGGACTCCGCGAGCAGTACTTC.

The V and J genes are TRBV28 and TRBJ1-2, with a weak D call TRBD1 (6 bases). Trimming removed 4 bases at V and 7 bases at J, with 19 bases between. Per germline, CDR1 MDHEN and CDR2 SYDVKM. The CDR3 loop spans 15 amino acids. CDR3 sequence (DNA): TGTGCCAGCAGTTCAGGCGGGGGCGAAGTGGTTGGCTACACCTTC. Protein product: CASSSGGGEVVGYTF.

The V call is TRBV19, the J call TRBJ2-7, with TRBD1 identical over 9 bases. V gave up 5 bases and J gave up 6 bases; unmatched junction bases: 8. The CDR3 has 14 residues. CDR1 is LNHDA and CDR2 is SQIVND in the germline V gene (reference sequence). As DNA, the CDR3 is TGTGCCAGTAGTCCGGGACAGGGAAGGTCCGAGCAGTACTTC. Encoded protein: CASSPGQGRSEQYF.

This clone has just a few counts. The V call is TRBV27, the J call TRBJ2-5; D may be TRBD1 (6 bases). The CDR3 loop spans 14 amino acids. CDR1 and CDR2 (germline): MNHEY, SMNVEV (reference sequence). Trimming shortened V by 3 bases and J by 5 bases, and 13 bases separated the two germline ends. The CDR3 DNA sequence: TGTGCCAGCAGTTTCACAGGGTCCGGGGAGACCCAGTACTTC. It is translated as CASSFTGSGETQYF.

This sequence joins TRBV6-5 and TRBJ2-5; D gene uncertain. This CDR3 is 11 amino acids long. V shed 3 bases and J shed 5 bases, with 4 bases lying between them. From germline, CDR1 is MNHEY and CDR2 SVGAGI. CDR3 coding DNA: TGTGCCAGCAGTTATTATGAGACCCAGTACTTC. Translation gives CASSYYETQYF.

This sequence joins TRBV11-2 and TRBJ2-5, with TRBD1 matching over 8 bases. This CDR3 contains 15 residues. The trim removed 3 bases at V and 1 base at J, leaving 4 bases unmatched. Germline values: CDR1 SGHAT, CDR2 FQNNGV. The DNA of the CDR3 is TGTGCCAGCAGCTTTGGACAGGGAACCCAAGAGACCCAGTACTTC. Its translation is CASSFGQGTQETQYF.

V gene TRBV7-2 combines with J gene TRBJ2-7; the D gene is possibly TRBD2 (6 bases). Germline V gene data show CDR1 as SGHTA and CDR2 as FQGNSA. The CDR3 consists of 16 residues. V was shortened by 4 bases and J by 0 bases, with 16 bases between the two germline ends. CDR3 bases: TGTGCCAGCAGCTCCCCCTATAGCGGTAGCTCCTACGAGCAGTACTTC. It codes for CASSSPYSGSSYEQYF.

The chain couples TRBV9 to TRBJ2-4; TRBD2 is a possible D gene (6 bases). V was cut by 0 bases and J by 2 bases, with 12 bases left in between. Germline V gene lookup returns CDR1 SGDLS and CDR2 YYNGEE. The CDR3 loop spans 16 amino acids. The CDR3 nucleotides read TGTGCCAGCAGCGTAGCCCCGGACTACACCAAAAACATTCAGTACTTC. Translation gives CASSVAPDYTKNIQYF.

The V gene is TRBV5-1, the J gene TRBJ2-1, with D possibly being TRBD2 (5 bases). The CDR3 runs 18 residues. The V gene's germline CDR1 is SGHRS and CDR2 YFSETQ. Trimming shortened V by 0 bases and J by 0 bases, and 16 bases separated the two germline ends. The CDR3 loop reads CASSLGPPGSSSYNEQFF. In DNA form, the CDR3 reads TGCGCCAGCAGCTTGGGACCCCCGGGGAGTAGCTCCTACAATGAGCAGTTCTTC.

This chain uses TRBV7-3 with TRBJ2-1; no clear D gene. The CDR3 spans 16 residues. Trimming took 2 bases from V and 1 from J, leaving 12 bases between them. Germline values: CDR1 SGHTA, CDR2 FQGTGA. The CDR3 DNA is TGTGCCAGCAGCTTATTGGTAGGAGCGTCCTACAATGAGCAGTTCTTC. Encoded protein: CASSLLVGASYNEQFF. The complete variable domain, with remaining parts taken from reference TRBV7-3 and TRBJ2-1, reads GAGVSQTPSNKVTEKGKYVELRCDPISGHTALYWYRQSLGQGPEFLIYFQGTGAADDSGLPNDRFFAVRPEGSVSTLKIQRTERGDSAVYLCASSLLVGASYNEQFFGPGTRLTVL.

V usage is TRBV19 and J usage is TRBJ1-2, with D unclear. Germline CDR1 LNHDA, CDR2 SQIVND (reference sequence). The germline V and J ends were trimmed by 3 bases and 8 bases, with 10 bases remaining between them. There are 12 residues in the CDR3. The CDR3 DNA sequence: TGTGCCAGTAGTATGGGCCTCTCCGGCTACACCTTC. It translates to CASSMGLSGYTF.

This chain connects TRBV6-4 to TRBJ1-1, with no clear D. In germline, CDR1 is MRHNA, CDR2 SNTAGT. V lost 0 bases and J lost 11, with 16 bases in between. CDR3 length equals 14 residues. In DNA form, the CDR3 reads TGTGCCAGCAGTGACTCGGCCCAGTTGACGCGGGCTTTCTTT. It encodes CASSDSAQLTRAFF.

The chain uses TRBV4-2 and TRBJ1-1; 7 nucleotides line up with TRBD1. The CDR3 consists of 15 residues. CDR1 is LGHNA and CDR2 is YNFKEQ in the germline V gene. V dropped 1 base and J dropped 1; count of bases not matched to a gene: 3. CDR3 protein: CASSQATGQNTEAFF. The CDR3 nucleotides read TGTGCCAGCAGCCAAGCGACAGGGCAGAACACTGAAGCTTTCTTT.

This CDR3 is CASSPQASSYEQYF. CDR3 nucleotide sequence: TGTGCCAGCAGCCCACAGGCGAGCTCCTACGAGCAGTACTTC. The chain carries TRBV7-2 and TRBJ2-7; possibly TRBD1 for D (5 bases). Germline-derived CDR1 and CDR2 are SGHTA and FQGNSA. This CDR3 contains 14 residues. Trimming pared 5 bases from V and 0 bases from J, leaving 11 bases between. The full variable domain, with the rest looked up from reference TRBV7-2 and TRBJ2-7, is GAGVSQSPSNKVTEKGKDVELRCDPISGHTALYWYRQSLGQGLEFLIYFQGNSAPDKSGLPSDRFSAERTGGSVSTLTIQRTQQEDSAVYLCASSPQASSYEQYFGPGTRLTVT.

V is TRBV19 and J is TRBJ1-1, with TRBD1 matching over 7 bases. Germline CDR1 LNHDA, CDR2 SQIVND (reference sequence). Trimming cost V 5 bases and J 7 bases; bases outside gene matches: 4. CDR3 size: 12 residues. DNA for the CDR3: TGTGCCAGTAGTCGGGACAGATATGAAGCTTTCTTT. This gives the protein CASSRDRYEAFF.

This chain's CDR3 is CAWSVGAGYTF. Here the CDR3 DNA reads TGTGCCTGGAGTGTTGGGGCTGGCTACACCTTC. This rearrangement joins TRBV30 to TRBJ1-2; a weak D match, TRBD1 (5 bases). The CDR3 loop spans 11 amino acids. CDR1 is GTSNPN and CDR2 is SVGIG in the germline V gene (reference sequence). V was shortened by 0 bases and J by 7 bases, with 6 bases between the two germline ends.

V gene TRBV4-3 combines with J gene TRBJ2-3; a weak D match, TRBD2 (6 bases). In germline, CDR1 is LGHNA, CDR2 YSLEER. Trimming took off 0 bases at V and 3 bases at J, with 10 bases between the two ends. This CDR3 is 15 amino acids long. CDR3 DNA sequence: TGCGCCAGCAGCCAAGAACGCGGGGTTACAGATACGCAGTATTTT. It translates to CASSQERGVTDTQYF.

This sequence joins TRBV28 and TRBJ1-2; D not certain. The CDR3 runs 13 residues. Germline V CDR1 and CDR2: MDHEN, SYDVKM. Trimming left V 7 bases short and J 5 bases short, with 14 bases between. CDR3 amino acids: CASTPYAGYGYTF. The DNA for the CDR3 is TGTGCCAGCACCCCCTATGCAGGTTATGGCTACACCTTC.

The J gene is TRBJ2-2, the V gene TRBV5-1; TRBD2 matches 7 bases. In germline, CDR1 is SGHRS, CDR2 YFSETQ. CDR3 length equals 16 residues. With 1 base clipped from V and 2 bases from J, the junction kept 5 bases outside the gene matches. In DNA form, the CDR3 reads TGCGCCAGCAGCTTGTTGAGCGGGGATAACACCGGGGAGCTGTTTTTT. It codes for CASSLLSGDNTGELFF.